Listed here are 29 T cell receptor beta chains from one sample, sequenced in a study of blood T cell repertoires in COVID-19 (dated by TCRdb to 2020 to 2022). The library was built by means of the immunoSEQ multiplex PCR assay. Drawn from immuneACCESS, this table holds only the in-frame rearrangements with V and J called that TCRdb kept. Clones are partly lost; checked studies trace under half to an unresolved V gene and leave the rest unexplained. For this sample there are more than 300,000 clones; roughly 87% appear just once. Around 6% of the sample rests with the top ten. The sample was PBMCs or T cells enriched from blood (not recorded which). Receptors originate from a woman in her thirties who had recovered from COVID-19.

The chain recombines TRBV5-1 with TRBJ1-1, with 8 bases lining up with TRBD1. The V segment lost 4 bases and the J segment 4 bases; nucleotides outside the gene matches: 9. The CDR3 is made up of 15 amino acids. Germline loops: CDR1 SGHRS, CDR2 YFSETQ. The CDR3 here is CASSASRTGSTEAFF. CDR3 bases: TGCGCCAGCAGCGCGAGTCGGACAGGGAGCACTGAAGCTTTCTTT. Full variable domain (rest looked up from reference TRBV5-1 and TRBJ1-1): KAGVTQTPRYLIKTRGQQVTLSCSPISGHRSVSWYQQTPGQGLQFLFEYFSETQRNKGNFPGRFSGRQFSNSRSEMNVSTLELGDSALYLCASSASRTGSTEAFFGQGTRLTVV.

Note on this clone: The same CDR3 is also encoded by other DNA sequences in this sample. This rearrangement joins TRBV19 to TRBJ1-1; D not resolved. Trimming shortened V by 3 bases and J by 4 bases, and 6 bases separated the two germline ends. Germline V gene lookup returns CDR1 LNHDA and CDR2 SQIVND (reference sequence). The CDR3 spans 12 residues. The CDR3 spells CASSILSTEAFF. CDR3 sequence (DNA): TGTGCCAGTAGTATCCTGAGCACTGAAGCTTTCTTT.

Written as DNA, the CDR3 is TGTGCCAGCAGGCGGTCCCGGACTGAAGCTTTCTTT. This encodes CASRRSRTEAFF. This sequence joins TRBV3-1 (or the pseudogene TRBV3-2) and TRBJ1-1, with D uncertain. The CDR3 extends over 12 amino acids. CDR1 and CDR2 from the germline V gene are LGHDT and YNNKEL (reference sequence). Trimming removed 6 bases at V and 5 bases at J, with 10 bases between.

The CDR3 sequence is CASSESPTGRGAEAFF. The CDR3 nucleotides read TGTGCCAGCAGTGAATCCCCTACAGGGAGGGGCGCTGAAGCTTTCTTT. J is TRBJ1-1 and V is TRBV2; weak D call: TRBD1 (6 bases). Germline V gives CDR1 SNHLY, CDR2 FYNNEI. Deletions cut 2 bases from V and 6 bases from J, with 19 bases between. This CDR3 is built from 16 residues.

This rearrangement joins TRBV12-3 or TRBV12-4 to TRBJ1-2, with D possibly being TRBD1 (5 bases). Trimming cost V 3 bases and J 7 bases, with 9 bases left between them. The length of the CDR3 is 12 residues. The CDR3 loop reads CASSLRGGGYTF. The CDR3 DNA sequence: TGTGCCAGCAGTTTGCGGGGCGGTGGCTACACCTTC.

The chain carries TRBV29-1 and TRBJ1-2; 9 bases map to TRBD1. This CDR3 comprises 13 residues. With V trimmed by 3 bases and J by 4 bases, 3 bases remained unmatched. Per the germline V gene, CDR1 is SQVTM and CDR2 is ANQGSEA. DNA of the CDR3: TGCAGCGTTGAGGGGACAGGGTTCTATGGCTACACCTTC. It codes for CSVEGTGFYGYTF.

The chain is built from TRBV9 and TRBJ1-3; no firm D call. This CDR3 is 15 amino acids long. With 3 bases removed from V and 0 bases from J, the gap between germline ends came to 10 bases. Germline V lookup: CDR1 SGDLS, CDR2 YYNGEE. CDR3 residues: CASSDAGNSGNTIYF. The DNA of the CDR3 is TGTGCCAGCAGCGACGCGGGTAACTCTGGAAACACCATATATTTT.

The chain couples TRBV5-6 to TRBJ1-1, with 7 nucleotides matching TRBD1. The CDR3 totals 14 residues. The ends lost 4 bases at V and 7 bases at J; junction bases unmatched: 10. Germline-derived CDR1 and CDR2 are SGHDT and YYEEEE. CDR3 sequence: CASSPGGGLVEAFF. In DNA form, the CDR3 reads TGTGCCAGCAGCCCTGGAGGGGGCTTGGTTGAAGCTTTCTTT. The variable domain in full, completed from reference TRBV5-6 and TRBJ1-1, reads DAGVTQSPTHLIKTRGQQVTLRCSPKSGHDTVSWYQQALGQGPQFIFQYYEEEERQRGNFPDRFSGHQFPNYSSELNVNALLLGDSALYLCASSPGGGLVEAFFGQGTRLTVV.

The sample holds one count of this clone. The gene calls are TRBV3-1 (or the pseudogene TRBV3-2) and TRBJ1-6; the D gene is possibly TRBD1 (5 bases). The V end was cut by 3 bases, the J end by 9 bases, with 27 bases between. This CDR3 has 19 residues. CDR1 is LGHDT, CDR2 YNNKEL, per germline (reference sequence). Written as DNA, the CDR3 is TGTGCCAGCAGCCACCCAGATAGGGAACCGGGACTCCCGGGTTCACCCCTCCACTTT. Its translation: CASSHPDREPGLPGSPLHF.

The chain recombines TRBV30 with TRBJ1-2; D may be TRBD1 (5 bases). The V and J ends lost 3 bases and 8 bases respectively, with 19 bases between them. The CDR3 consists of 14 residues. The germline gives CDR1 GTSNPN, CDR2 SVGIG (reference sequence). CDR3 sequence reads: CAWRGQARTTGYTF. The CDR3 DNA follows: TGTGCCTGGAGAGGGCAGGCCCGGACAACGGGCTACACCTTC.

The chain joins TRBV7-2 to TRBJ1-3, with 8 bases identical to TRBD1. The V gene's germline CDR1 is SGHTA and CDR2 FQGNSA. J gave up 2 bases and V 5 bases, and 8 bases lay outside the gene matches. The CDR3 consists of 16 residues. CDR3 loop: CASSPRTGRPGNTIYF. CDR3 DNA sequence: TGTGCCAGCAGCCCGCGGACAGGGAGACCTGGAAACACCATATATTTT.

The rearrangement links TRBV11-3 to TRBJ2-3; the D gene is possibly TRBD1 (6 bases). Trimming stripped 5 bases from V and 0 bases from J, with 12 bases between. CDR3 length: 15 residues. The germline V gene has CDR1 SGHNT and CDR2 YENEEA. In nucleotides, the CDR3 is TGTGCCAGCAGCGCACAGGGTTTTAGCACAGATACGCAGTATTTT. This translates into CASSAQGFSTDTQYF. The full variable domain, rest sourced from reference TRBV11-3 and TRBJ2-3, is EAGVVQSPRYKIIEKKQPVAFWCNPISGHNTLYWYLQNLGQGPELLIRYENEEAVDDSQLPKDRFSAERLKGVDSTLKIQPAELGDSAVYLCASSAQGFSTDTQYFGPGTRLTVL.

This rearrangement joins TRBV9 to TRBJ1-1; weak D call: TRBD1 (6 bases). CDR1 is SGDLS, CDR2 YYNGEE, per germline. With 0 bases removed from V and 0 bases from J, the gap between germline ends came to 12 bases. The CDR3 is made up of 16 amino acids. CDR3 bases: TGTGCCAGCAGCGTAGGCCCCCAGGGGTTGAACACTGAAGCTTTCTTT. This translates into CASSVGPQGLNTEAFF. Combining the CDR3 with reference TRBV9 and TRBJ1-1 gives the whole variable domain DSGVTQTPKHLITATGQRVTLRCSPRSGDLSVYWYQQSLDQGLQFLIQYYNGEERAKGNILERFSAQQFPDLHSELNLSSLELGDSALYFCASSVGPQGLNTEAFFGQGTRLTVV.

The chain carries TRBV7-8 and TRBJ1-5; 11 bases match TRBD1. The CDR3 runs 16 residues. The V gene's germline CDR1 is SGHVS and CDR2 FQNEAQ. V lost 4 bases and J lost 3; bases outside the gene matches: 5. CDR3 nucleotide sequence: TGTGCCAGCAGCTCCTGGACAGGGGGCAACAATCAGCCCCAGCATTTT. Residues: CASSSWTGGNNQPQHF.

V usage is TRBV30 and J usage is TRBJ1-5; 9 bases line up with TRBD1. The CDR3 covers 12 residues. Germline values: CDR1 GTSNPN, CDR2 SVGIG (reference sequence). V was clipped by 3 bases and J by 7 bases; unmatched bases: 1. CDR3 in amino acids: CAWRTGGQPQHF. The CDR3 DNA is TGTGCCTGGAGGACAGGGGGACAGCCCCAGCATTTT.

This clone was detected once. The gene calls are TRBV3-1 (or the pseudogene TRBV3-2) and TRBJ1-1; D uncertain. This CDR3 has 14 amino acids. Trimming took off 4 bases at V and 1 base at J, with 10 bases between the two ends. The germline V gene has CDR1 LGHDT and CDR2 YNNKEL (reference sequence). Written as DNA, the CDR3 is TGTGCCAGCAGCCCGGCGCCGGGGAACACTGAAGCTTTCTTT. This encodes CASSPAPGNTEAFF.

V gene TRBV10-3 combines with J gene TRBJ2-3; 10 bases match TRBD2. Germline-derived CDR1 and CDR2 are ENHRY and SYGVKD. Trimming removed 2 bases from V and 5 bases from J; junction bases left unmatched: 10. CDR3 length: 17 residues. CDR3 protein: CAISERTSGGVRDTQYF. The CDR3 region has the DNA TGTGCCATCAGTGAGAGGACCAGCGGGGGGGTAAGAGATACGCAGTATTTT.

This clone was detected a few times. The chain has TRBV7-9 and TRBJ1-3, with 7 bases matching TRBD1. J gave up 1 base and V 4 bases, and 7 bases lay outside the gene matches. CDR1 and CDR2 from the germline V gene are SEHNR and FQNEAQ (reference sequence). CDR3 length: 16 amino acids. The CDR3 spells CASSSMPRGSGNTIYF. CDR3 coding DNA: TGTGCCAGCAGCTCTATGCCCAGGGGGTCTGGAAACACCATATATTTT. Together with reference TRBV7-9 and TRBJ1-3, the CDR3 gives the full variable domain: DTGVSQNPRHKITKRGQNVTFRCDPISEHNRLYWYRQTLGQGPEFLTYFQNEAQLEKSRLLSDRFSAERPKGSFSTLEIQRTEQGDSAMYLCASSSMPRGSGNTIYFGEGSWLTVV.

The chain links TRBV5-1 to TRBJ2-3, with D tentatively TRBD1 (6 bases). Germline CDR1 SGHRS, CDR2 YFSETQ. Trimming took 4 bases from V and 0 from J, leaving 9 bases between them. CDR3 length: 14 residues. CDR3 amino acids: CASSADRSTDTQYF. Here the CDR3 DNA reads TGCGCCAGCAGCGCCGACAGGAGCACAGATACGCAGTATTTT.

The chain uses TRBV3-1 (or the pseudogene TRBV3-2) and TRBJ1-6; a possible D gene is TRBD1 (6 bases). The CDR3 consists of 14 residues. The germline gives CDR1 LGHDT, CDR2 YNNKEL (reference sequence). V lost 8 bases and J lost 7, with 15 bases in between. CDR3 residues: CASRATGYNSPLHF. CDR3 sequence (DNA): TGTGCCAGCCGAGCCACAGGGTACAATTCACCCCTCCACTTT.

This sequence joins TRBV12-3 or TRBV12-4 and TRBJ2-6; no clear D. The CDR3 contains 12 residues. V lost 7 bases, J lost 4 bases, and 5 bases lay in between. CDR3: CASNSGANVLTF. The CDR3 DNA reads as TGTGCCAGCAATAGCGGGGCCAACGTCCTGACTTTC.

This clone was counted once. The CDR3 sequence is CASTPGGPQPQHF. The CDR3 DNA reads as TGTGCCAGCACCCCAGGGGGCCCTCAGCCCCAGCATTTT. The chain recombines TRBV6-5 with TRBJ1-5, with 8 positions matching TRBD1. There are 13 residues in the CDR3. J gave up 6 bases and V 7 bases, and 5 bases lay outside the gene matches. CDR1 and CDR2 (germline): MNHEY, SVGAGI.

The chain couples TRBV27 to TRBJ2-1; D not certain. Trimming removed 6 bases from V and 0 bases from J, with 6 bases in between. This CDR3 has 13 amino acids. The germline gives CDR1 MNHEY, CDR2 SMNVEV (reference sequence). CDR3 sequence: CASRVGSYNEQFF. CDR3 DNA: TGTGCCAGCAGGGTCGGCTCCTACAATGAGCAGTTCTTC.

The gene calls are TRBV29-1 and TRBJ1-2; D not certain. The V end lost 7 bases, the J end lost 8 bases, and 17 bases lay between the germline ends. CDR3 length equals 12 residues. CDR1 is SQVTM and CDR2 is ANQGSEA in the germline V gene. CDR3 coding DNA: TGCAGCGCCAACGGGCCGAGGGAAGGCTACACCTTC. It is translated as CSANGPREGYTF.

J is TRBJ2-7 and V is TRBV25-1, with 8 bases identical to TRBD1. The length of the CDR3 is 15 residues. The V and J ends lost 1 base and 4 bases, in that order; junction bases with no gene match: 6. The germline gives CDR1 MGHDK, CDR2 SYGVNS. The CDR3 nucleotides are TGTGCCAGCAGTGAATGGCAGGGGGCAAGGTACGAGCAGTACTTC. This translates into CASSEWQGARYEQYF.

V is TRBV7-3 and J is TRBJ1-3; no clear D. The CDR3 sequence is 15 residues long. CDR1 and CDR2 (germline): SGHTA, FQGTGA. The V end was cut by 1 base, the J end by 3 bases, with 10 bases between. The CDR3 coding sequence is TGTGCCAGCAGCTTAAGCGGGTCTCGTGGAAACACCATATATTTT. It specifies CASSLSGSRGNTIYF.

The chain employs TRBV13 and TRBJ1-6, with 8 bases identical to TRBD1. Per germline, CDR1 PRHDT and CDR2 FYEKMQ (reference sequence). CDR3 length: 14 amino acids. V shed 5 bases, J shed 5 bases, and the junction held 2 bases outside the gene matches. CDR3 nucleotide sequence: TGTGCCAGCAGCCGGACAGGGAATAATTCACCCCTCCACTTT. Translation: CASSRTGNNSPLHF.

The chain has TRBV24-1 and TRBJ2-3; TRBD2 aligns across 7 bases. Germline CDR1 reads KGHDR; CDR2 reads SFDVKD. Germline trimming cut 0 bases from V and 2 bases from J; bases unmatched to any gene: 1. This CDR3 spans 15 amino acids. CDR3 sequence reads: CATSDLAGDTDTQYF. CDR3 coding DNA: TGTGCCACCAGTGATTTGGCGGGGGACACAGATACGCAGTATTTT.

V gene TRBV3-1 (or the pseudogene TRBV3-2) combines with J gene TRBJ2-7, with 7 bases identical to TRBD2. This CDR3 has 19 residues. The germline V gene has CDR1 LGHDT and CDR2 YNNKEL (reference sequence). The V and J ends lost 0 bases and 2 bases, in that order; junction bases with no gene match: 16. DNA of the CDR3: TGTGCCAGCAGCCAAGATAGGGCTAGCGGAAACCATGTCCCCTACGAGCAGTACTTC. This translates into CASSQDRASGNHVPYEQYF.